This T cell receptor beta chain stems from a study of cytomegalovirus exposure and HLA in healthy donors. The CDR3 has 15 residues. PCR primers comprised 60 Vbeta and 13 Jbeta primers. Sequencing was performed with immunoSEQ multiplex PCR; in TCRdb, only in-frame clones are kept and a portion is missing. The table lists 210,000 or so clones, around four fifths of them singletons. The gene calls are TRBV21-1 and TRBJ1-2; TRBD1 is the table's D call and was not checked against the DNA. TRBV21-1 is a pseudogene segment. The sequenced sample consisted of PBMCs. This sequence originates from a boy younger than 10 in good health and CMV-seronegative. The CDR3 sequence: CAREAGQDFYAGYTF. The DNA for the CDR3 is TGTGCCAGAGAGGCGGGACAGGATTTTTATGCGGGCTACACCTTC.